The 14 T cell receptor beta chains below all came from one sample that was sequenced in a study of T cells after posttransplantation cyclophosphamide. Profiling relied on immunoSEQ multiplex PCR, and the TCRdb table lists in-frame clones only, not all of them. The sample consists of 50,000 to 65,000 clones, 85% to 90% of them appearing once. Sequencing used PBMCs. These receptors were collected from a man under 40 with a blood cancer, CMV-positive, and with a related stem cell donor.

This clone turned up a few times. Here the CDR3 reads CASSIDRGGPYGYTF. CDR3 coding DNA: TGTGCCAGTAGTATAGATCGAGGAGGGCCCTATGGCTACACCTTC. V is TRBV19 and J is TRBJ1-2; unclear D gene. The CDR3 loop spans 15 amino acids. Trimming took 0 bases from V and 4 from J, leaving 12 bases between them. Germline-derived CDR1 and CDR2 are LNHDA and SQIVND (reference sequence).

V is TRBV6-6 and J is TRBJ2-7; D is perhaps TRBD1 (6 bases). This CDR3 is built from 14 residues. CDR1 is MNHNY and CDR2 is SVGAGI in the germline V gene (reference sequence). Deletions cut 7 bases from V and 3 bases from J, with 16 bases between. The CDR3 loop reads CASTPPGRGYEQYF. The DNA of the CDR3 is TGTGCCAGCACCCCCCCGGGCAGGGGCTACGAGCAGTACTTC.

The CDR3 protein is CASSVQGWNTEAFF. The CDR3 bases are TGTGCCAGCAGCGTACAGGGCTGGAACACTGAAGCTTTCTTT. The chain is built from TRBV11-3 and TRBJ1-1; a weak D match, TRBD1 (6 bases). V lost 5 bases, J lost 1 base, and 11 bases lay in between. The CDR3 covers 14 residues. CDR1 and CDR2 from the germline V gene are SGHNT and YENEEA.

The chain combines TRBV18 with TRBJ2-1, with D possibly being TRBD2 (6 bases). Germline CDR1 is KGHSH and CDR2 is LQKENI. V lost 3 bases and J 0 bases, leaving 9 bases between the germline ends. This CDR3 has 15 residues. CDR3 sequence (DNA): TGTGCCAGCTCACCGGAGGGGTCCTCCTACAATGAGCAGTTCTTC. It translates to CASSPEGSSYNEQFF.

This chain connects TRBV2 to TRBJ1-5, with D unclear. V gave up 6 bases and J gave up 0 bases, with 12 bases separating them. CDR3 length: 15 amino acids. Per the germline V gene, CDR1 is SNHLY and CDR2 is FYNNEI. The CDR3 reads CASRQSRNSNQPQHF. The CDR3 nucleotides read TGTGCCAGCAGGCAATCCAGGAATAGCAATCAGCCCCAGCATTTT.

The chain recombines TRBV5-8 with TRBJ1-5; no firm D call. Germline assignment: CDR1 SGHTS and CDR2 YDEGEE. The CDR3 totals 13 residues. V was cut by 0 bases and J by 8 bases, with 9 bases left in between. The CDR3 loop reads CASSLGRYEPQHF. For the CDR3, the DNA is TGTGCCAGCAGCTTGGGGAGATATGAGCCCCAGCATTTT.

This clone was counted only a few times. The chain combines TRBV28 with TRBJ2-7; maybe TRBD1 (6 bases). V shed 2 bases and J shed 5 bases, with 13 bases lying between them. The CDR3 is 14 residues long. Germline V gene lookup returns CDR1 MDHEN and CDR2 SYDVKM. CDR3: CASSLPGAIDEQYF. CDR3 bases: TGTGCCAGCAGTTTACCAGGGGCAATCGACGAGCAGTACTTC.

This rearrangement joins TRBV18 to TRBJ2-5; D possibly corresponds to TRBD2 (5 bases). Looked up from germline, CDR1 is KGHSH and CDR2 is LQKENI. Trimming removed 2 bases from V and 1 base from J, with 14 bases in between. This CDR3 spans 16 amino acids. CDR3: CASSPGAVSLQETQYF. DNA of the CDR3: TGTGCCAGCTCACCAGGAGCGGTCTCCCTCCAAGAGACCCAGTACTTC.

The chain combines TRBV18 with TRBJ1-1; a weak D match, TRBD1 (5 bases). V gave up 3 bases and J gave up 5 bases, with 16 bases separating them. The CDR3 covers 15 residues. The V gene's germline CDR1 is KGHSH and CDR2 LQKENI. CDR3 nucleotides: TGTGCCAGCTCACCTCTCCGAGACAGAGTTACTGAAGCTTTCTTT. This codes for CASSPLRDRVTEAFF.

This clone was observed a few times. The chain joins TRBV6-5 to TRBJ1-5; D call uncertain. The CDR3 length is 14 residues. From germline, CDR1 is MNHEY and CDR2 SVGAGI. V was cut by 5 bases and J by 5 bases, with 13 bases left in between. The CDR3 region has the DNA TGTGCCAGCAGTGGGCGGGGTCCTGATCAGCCCCAGCATTTT. As protein: CASSGRGPDQPQHF.

The DNA for the CDR3 is TGTGCCAGCACAAGTGGGTGGGCCAATGAAGCTTTCTTT. Translation gives CASTSGWANEAFF. The V call is TRBV28, the J call TRBJ1-1; the D is unclear. Germline lookup yields CDR1 MDHEN and CDR2 SYDVKM. The V end lost 7 bases, the J end lost 7 bases, and 16 bases lay between the germline ends. CDR3 length: 13 amino acids. The variable domain in full, completed from reference TRBV28 and TRBJ1-1, reads DVKVTQSSRYLVKRTGEKVFLECVQDMDHENMFWYRQDPGLGLRLIYFSYDVKMKEKGDIPEGYSVSREKKERFSLILESASTNQTSMYLCASTSGWANEAFFGQGTRLTVV.

This CDR3 reads CASNLRGGPQHF. The CDR3 DNA is TGTGCCAGCAACCTTAGGGGGGGGCCCCAGCATTTT. The chain is built from TRBV2 and TRBJ1-5; D might be TRBD1 (6 bases). The CDR3 length is 12 residues. Trimming pared 7 bases from V and 9 bases from J, leaving 13 bases between. Germline V gives CDR1 SNHLY, CDR2 FYNNEI.

The chain carries TRBV7-2 and TRBJ2-7; D is ambiguous. Deletions cut 1 base from V and 4 bases from J, with 14 bases between. Germline-derived CDR1 and CDR2 are SGHTA and FQGNSA. The CDR3 runs 15 residues. CDR3 region: CASSLVRLVQYEQYF. For the CDR3, the DNA is TGTGCCAGCAGCTTAGTTCGCCTAGTCCAATACGAGCAGTACTTC.

V is TRBV4-2 and J is TRBJ1-5; D possibly corresponds to TRBD1 (6 bases). Germline CDR1 is LGHNA and CDR2 is YNFKEQ. V lost 3 bases and J 3 bases, leaving 12 bases between the germline ends. CDR3 length: 15 residues. CDR3 DNA: TGTGCCAGCAGCCAGACAGGACAGAACAATCAGCCCCAGCATTTT. It specifies CASSQTGQNNQPQHF.